This TCR beta chain was retrieved from a study of blood T cell repertoires in COVID-19. The wider study: The cDNA or gDNA used as material had been derived from T cells, B-cell-depleted T cells, or PBMCs.

Germline CDR1 MNHEY, CDR2 SVGAGI. CDR3 length equals 15 residues. V shed 0 bases and J shed 4 bases, with 12 bases lying between them. Under the authors' procedure: Amplifying reference gene primers gave estimates of nucleated cell counts. Profiling relied on immunoSEQ multiplex PCR, and the TCRdb table lists in-frame clones only, not all of them. From that table come the V and J calls and clone size; the DNA was used to work out D and trimming. The sample consists of some 73,000 clones, 80% to 95% of them appearing once. This clone was counted between two and nine times. The source of this sequence is a human donor in a cohort sampled during active COVID-19. The chain uses TRBV6-5 and TRBJ1-2; D call uncertain. The material sequenced was peripheral blood. The chain's CDR3 is CASSYSHTASYGYTF. The CDR3, as DNA: TGTGCCAGCAGTTACTCGCATACAGCCTCCTATGGCTACACCTTC.